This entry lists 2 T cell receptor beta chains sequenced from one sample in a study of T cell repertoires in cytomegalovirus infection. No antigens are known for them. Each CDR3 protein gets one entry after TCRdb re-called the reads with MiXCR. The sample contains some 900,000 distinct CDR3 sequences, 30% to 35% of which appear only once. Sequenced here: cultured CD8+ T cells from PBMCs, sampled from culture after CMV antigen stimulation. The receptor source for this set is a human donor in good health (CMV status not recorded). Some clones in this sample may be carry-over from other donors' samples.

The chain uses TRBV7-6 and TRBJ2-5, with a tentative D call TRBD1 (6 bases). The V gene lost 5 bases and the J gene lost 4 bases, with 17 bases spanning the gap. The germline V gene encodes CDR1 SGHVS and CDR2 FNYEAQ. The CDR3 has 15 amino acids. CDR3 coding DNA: TGTGCCAGCAGCAACACGGACAGTAACGCAGAGACCCAGTACTTC. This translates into CASSNTDSNAETQYF. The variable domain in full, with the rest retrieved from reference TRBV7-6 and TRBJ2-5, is GAGVSQSPRYKVTKRGQDVALRCDPISGHVSLYWYRQALGQGPEFLTYFNYEAQQDKSGLPNDRFSAERPEGSISTLTIQRTEQRDSAMYRCASSNTDSNAETQYFGPGTRLLVL.

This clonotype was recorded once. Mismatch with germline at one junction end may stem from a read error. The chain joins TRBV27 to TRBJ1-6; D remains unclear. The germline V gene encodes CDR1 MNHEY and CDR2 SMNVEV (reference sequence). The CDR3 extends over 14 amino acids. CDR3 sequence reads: CANSLVVYNSPLHF. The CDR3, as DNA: TGTGCCAACAGTTTAGTTGTGTATAATTCACCCCTCCACTTT.